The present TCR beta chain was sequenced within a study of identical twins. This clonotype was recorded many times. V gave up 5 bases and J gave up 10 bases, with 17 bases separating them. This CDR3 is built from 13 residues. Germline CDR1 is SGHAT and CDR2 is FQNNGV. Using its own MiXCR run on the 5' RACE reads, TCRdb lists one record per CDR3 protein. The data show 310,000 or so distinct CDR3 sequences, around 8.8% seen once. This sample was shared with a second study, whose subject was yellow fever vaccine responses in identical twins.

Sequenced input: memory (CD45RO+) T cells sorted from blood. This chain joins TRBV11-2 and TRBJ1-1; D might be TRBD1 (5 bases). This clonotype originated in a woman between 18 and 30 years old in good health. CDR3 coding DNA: TGTGCCAGCAGCCCTATTATGGTCGGGGGAGCTTTCTTT. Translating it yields CASSPIMVGGAFF.